The 11 T cell receptor beta chains listed next were all sequenced from one sample in a study of pediatric ulcerative colitis (dated by TCRdb to about 2019). The library was produced with the immunoSEQ multiplex PCR assay. Imported from immuneACCESS, the table was reduced by TCRdb to in-frame sequences with V and J called. These copies leave out some clones; in studies compared against another copy, an unresolved V gene accounts for under half, and the cause of the remainder is not known. The sample table holds 55,000 to 75,000 clones, of which roughly nine tenths were seen once. The ten largest clonotypes hold approximately 3.4% of the sample. Sequencing used blood. The receptors come from a boy under 18 with severe ulcerative colitis.

This rearrangement joins TRBV7-2 to TRBJ2-7, with TRBD2 identical over 9 bases. The germline V gene encodes CDR1 SGHTA and CDR2 FQGNSA. This CDR3 is 15 amino acids long. Unmatched junction bases numbered 1, after V lost 1 base and J lost 0 bases. CDR3 nucleotide sequence: TGTGCCAGCAGCTTAGGTAGCGGGAGCTCCTACGAGCAGTACTTC. Its protein is CASSLGSGSSYEQYF.

This chain connects TRBV2 to TRBJ2-1, with D perhaps TRBD2 (5 bases). The germline V gene encodes CDR1 SNHLY and CDR2 FYNNEI. The CDR3 contains 15 residues. V gave up 1 base and J gave up 4 bases, with 11 bases separating them. CDR3 DNA sequence: TGTGCCAGCAGTGAAGACCGGGGAGTTTACAATGAGCAGTTCTTC. The encoded protein is CASSEDRGVYNEQFF.

The chain carries TRBV2 and TRBJ2-1; 9 bases align to TRBD1. The V and J ends lost 11 bases and 5 bases, in that order; junction bases with no gene match: 7. The CDR3 is made up of 13 amino acids. Germline V CDR1 and CDR2: SNHLY, FYNNEI. CDR3 sequence: CADLGQGNNEQFF. CDR3 coding DNA: TGTGCCGATCTCGGACAGGGGAACAATGAGCAGTTCTTC.

In DNA form, the CDR3 reads TGTGCCAGCAGCTTCTTAGACCAGCCCCAGCATTTT. The encoded protein is CASSFLDQPQHF. The V gene is TRBV5-6, the J gene TRBJ1-5; D remains unclear. The ends were cut back, 2 bases at V and 7 bases at J, with 7 bases in the middle. CDR1 and CDR2 from the germline V gene are SGHDT and YYEEEE. CDR3 length: 12 amino acids.

The chain employs TRBV7-2 and TRBJ2-3; TRBD2 agrees at 14 bases. This CDR3 is built from 16 residues. With V trimmed by 4 bases and J by 5 bases, 5 bases remained unmatched. Germline V CDR1 and CDR2: SGHTA, FQGNSA. The CDR3 sequence is CASSSGLAGAGDTQYF. CDR3 sequence (DNA): TGTGCCAGCAGCTCGGGACTAGCGGGAGCCGGAGATACGCAGTATTTT.

This rearrangement joins TRBV19 to TRBJ1-1; D remains unclear. V was trimmed by 1 base and J by 0 bases, leaving 6 bases between them. Germline loops: CDR1 LNHDA, CDR2 SQIVND (reference sequence). This CDR3 is 14 amino acids long. In DNA form, the CDR3 reads TGTGCCAGTAGTATAGCGGGTATGAACACTGAAGCTTTCTTT. It codes for CASSIAGMNTEAFF.

V usage is TRBV5-1 and J usage is TRBJ1-2, with 8 bases aligning to TRBD1. Germline lookup yields CDR1 SGHRS and CDR2 YFSETQ. The CDR3 runs 17 residues. Unmatched junction bases numbered 12, after V lost 2 bases and J lost 3 bases. The CDR3 loop reads CASSLGQGLTADYGYTF. DNA for the CDR3: TGCGCCAGCAGCTTAGGACAGGGCCTTACTGCGGACTATGGCTACACCTTC. Based on the CDR3 plus reference TRBV5-1 and TRBJ1-2, the full variable domain is KAGVTQTPRYLIKTRGQQVTLSCSPISGHRSVSWYQQTPGQGLQFLFEYFSETQRNKGNFPGRFSGRQFSNSRSEMNVSTLELGDSALYLCASSLGQGLTADYGYTFGSGTRLTVV.

Only one count was recorded for this clone. This rearrangement joins TRBV30 to TRBJ2-1; D possibly corresponds to TRBD1 (5 bases). V dropped 4 bases and J dropped 3 bases, with 13 bases sitting between them. CDR1 GTSNPN and CDR2 SVGIG come from the germline V gene (reference sequence). The CDR3 is 14 amino acids. The CDR3 reads CAWTPGLDYNEQFF. CDR3 nucleotide sequence: TGTGCCTGGACCCCAGGGCTAGACTACAATGAGCAGTTCTTC.

The chain joins TRBV29-1 to TRBJ1-1; 10 nucleotides align to TRBD1. With V trimmed by 5 bases and J by 6 bases, 12 bases remained unmatched. The CDR3 contains 15 residues. The V gene's germline CDR1 is SQVTM and CDR2 ANQGSEA. The CDR3 here is CSVNLGDRGFSEAFF. CDR3 in DNA: TGCAGCGTTAACCTTGGGGACAGGGGATTTTCTGAAGCTTTCTTT.

The chain recombines TRBV5-1 with TRBJ1-1, with D hard to call. The V end was cut by 6 bases, the J end by 0 bases, with 15 bases between. The CDR3 is 15 amino acids. Germline loops: CDR1 SGHRS, CDR2 YFSETQ. In DNA form, the CDR3 reads TGCGCCAGCATGAGTCAGACTGACATGAACACTGAAGCTTTCTTT. Protein: CASMSQTDMNTEAFF.

The chain joins TRBV2 to TRBJ2-2; 10 nucleotides agree with TRBD2. The CDR3 has 15 amino acids. Germline lookup yields CDR1 SNHLY and CDR2 FYNNEI. V was pared by 7 bases and J by 1 base, with 3 bases of the junction left unmatched. Here the CDR3 reads CASTRLAGNTGELFF. The CDR3 nucleotides are TGTGCCAGCACCCGACTAGCGGGGAACACCGGGGAGCTGTTTTTT.